The 14 T cell receptor beta chains below all came from one sample that was sequenced in a study of Graves' ophthalmopathy and Graves' hyperthyroidism. RNA transcripts provided the template for amplifying TCR beta CDR3 regions. The library came from an HTBI-primed first-round RT-PCR and a second-round multiplex PCR. TCRdb re-called the multiplex PCR reads through MiXCR, storing one row per CDR3 protein. The data hold 300,000 to 450,000 distinct CDR3 sequences, with roughly a sixth observed a single time. Specimen: peripheral blood. All receptors come from an adult woman with stable Graves' hyperthyroidism.

The sample holds many counts of this clonotype. The chain carries TRBV12-3 or TRBV12-4 and TRBJ1-2; unclear D gene. The CDR3 covers 14 residues. V gave up 4 bases and J gave up 5 bases, with 14 bases separating them. CDR3 loop: CASSSTPGKYGYTF. CDR3 coding DNA: TGTGCCAGCAGTTCGACACCGGGGAAGTATGGCTACACCTTC.

This clonotype came up many times. This chain connects TRBV29-1 to TRBJ2-2; no firm D call. This CDR3 region has 14 residues. The V end was cut by 4 bases, the J end by 6 bases, with 15 bases between. Germline values: CDR1 SQVTM, CDR2 ANQGSEA. The CDR3 DNA sequence: TGCAGCGTTGCTCGCCAAGCCGTCTCCGGGGAGCTGTTTTTT. This sequence encodes CSVARQAVSGELFF.

This clonotype occurred many times. The chain has TRBV7-9 and TRBJ1-6; tentative D call: TRBD1 (5 bases). This CDR3 contains 14 residues. V was pared by 3 bases and J by 7 bases, with 10 bases between. The V gene's germline CDR1 is SEHNR and CDR2 FQNEAQ (reference sequence). DNA of the CDR3: TGTGCCAGCAGCTTCGGGACGGCGAATTCACCCCTCCACTTT. It codes for CASSFGTANSPLHF. The full variable domain, rest sourced from reference TRBV7-9 and TRBJ1-6, is DTGVSQNPRHKITKRGQNVTFRCDPISEHNRLYWYRQTLGQGPEFLTYFQNEAQLEKSRLLSDRFSAERPKGSFSTLEIQRTEQGDSAMYLCASSFGTANSPLHFGNGTRLTVT.

The chain recombines TRBV6-1 with TRBJ1-2; D is perhaps TRBD1 (5 bases). Germline-derived CDR1 and CDR2 are MNHNS and SASEGT. The CDR3 spans 16 residues. The V end lost 2 bases, the J end lost 3 bases, and 16 bases lay between the germline ends. CDR3 nucleotide sequence: TGTGCCAGCAGTGAAATCTCGGAGGAGGGGCACTATGGCTACACCTTC. Translation gives CASSEISEEGHYGYTF.

Many counts were recorded for this clonotype. The gene calls are TRBV6-1 and TRBJ2-7; D is unclear. The CDR3 has 13 amino acids. Germline V gene lookup returns CDR1 MNHNS and CDR2 SASEGT. V was shortened by 7 bases and J by 2 bases, with 12 bases between the two germline ends. Here the CDR3 DNA reads TGTGCCAGCACCGGAGCACCAGCCTACGAGCAGTACTTC. The encoded protein is CASTGAPAYEQYF.

This clonotype was seen ten or more times. V gene TRBV27 combines with J gene TRBJ1-1, with D perhaps TRBD1 (6 bases). Trimming stripped 4 bases from V and 1 base from J, with 10 bases between. CDR3 length equals 14 residues. Germline V gene sequence: CDR1 MNHEY, CDR2 SMNVEV (reference sequence). As DNA, the CDR3 is TGTGCCAGCAGTTCATGGGGGCCGAACACTGAAGCTTTCTTT. The encoded protein is CASSSWGPNTEAFF.

The table lists this clonotype with a few counts. The chain joins TRBV7-6 to TRBJ2-7, with D perhaps TRBD1 or TRBD2 (5 bases each). The length of the CDR3 is 14 residues. Germline V gives CDR1 SGHVS, CDR2 FNYEAQ. Trimming cost V 5 bases and J 3 bases, with 14 bases left between them. CDR3 amino acids: CASSPRDQGYEQYF. The CDR3 coding sequence is TGTGCCAGCAGCCCCCGGGACCAAGGCTACGAGCAGTACTTC.

The table lists this clonotype with many counts. The chain carries TRBV25-1 and TRBJ2-7; D is perhaps TRBD1 or TRBD2 (5 bases each). Trimming removed 3 bases at V and 5 bases at J, with 14 bases between. Germline loops: CDR1 MGHDK, CDR2 SYGVNS. CDR3 size: 14 residues. This chain's CDR3 is CASSEGQFGDEQYF. The CDR3 DNA sequence: TGTGCCAGCAGTGAGGGGCAGTTCGGGGACGAGCAGTACTTC.

This clonotype has just a few counts. This chain uses TRBV5-1 with TRBJ2-5, with 8 bases matching TRBD1. Losses at the gene ends were 7 bases for V and 0 bases for J; bases not matched to a gene: 5. Germline-derived CDR1 and CDR2 are SGHRS and YFSETQ. This CDR3 is 14 amino acids long. The DNA for the CDR3 is TGCGCCAGCCGGGACAGGACGTACCAAGAGACCCAGTACTTC. Amino acid sequence: CASRDRTYQETQYF.

This clonotype was observed many times. The chain links TRBV27 to TRBJ2-2; the D is unclear. The germline CDR1 and CDR2 sequences are MNHEY and SMNVEV (reference sequence). The CDR3 is made up of 13 amino acids. The V gene lost 2 bases and the J gene lost 5 bases, with 6 bases spanning the gap. CDR3 sequence: CASSLLGTGELFF. The CDR3 DNA reads as TGTGCCAGCAGTTTACTAGGGACCGGGGAGCTGTTTTTT.

In its sample, this clonotype was seen many times. The chain recombines TRBV20-1 with TRBJ2-3, with 15 bases that match TRBD2. The CDR3 covers 17 residues. Per germline, CDR1 DFQATT and CDR2 SNEGSKA (reference sequence). The trim removed 0 bases at V and 7 bases at J, leaving 8 bases unmatched. Here the CDR3 DNA reads TGCAGTGCTAGAGAAGAAGGGACTAGCGGGAGGAGGTATACGCAGTATTTT. It encodes CSAREEGTSGRRYTQYF.

This clonotype was detected many times. One end of the junction fails to match germline, which may point to a read error. J is TRBJ2-5 and V is TRBV11-1; D is undetermined. Germline loops: CDR1 SGHAT, CDR2 FQDESV (reference sequence). This CDR3 has 17 amino acids. CDR3 DNA: TGTGCCAGCAGCTTGGGATTCGGCGTCAAATCCCAAGAGGCCCAGTACTTC. Protein sequence: CASSLGFGVKSQEAQYF.

This clonotype was seen ten or more times. The chain recombines TRBV13 with TRBJ2-2, with TRBD2 identical over 7 bases. Trimming cost V 5 bases and J 2 bases; bases outside gene matches: 17. The CDR3 runs 19 residues. Germline V gene data show CDR1 as PRHDT and CDR2 as FYEKMQ (reference sequence). The CDR3 coding sequence is TGTGCCAGCAGCCCCCCCGCCCCCGGGACTACTATTAACACCGGGGAGCTGTTTTTT. Protein product: CASSPPAPGTTINTGELFF.

The sample holds many counts of this clonotype. The rearrangement uses TRBV7-2 and TRBJ2-7; TRBD1 agrees at 8 bases. The germline gives CDR1 SGHTA, CDR2 FQGNSA. The CDR3 extends over 16 amino acids. V lost 5 bases, J lost 4 bases, and 13 bases stayed unmatched. The CDR3 region is CASSIPDRDRSYEQYF. DNA for the CDR3: TGTGCCAGCAGCATCCCCGACCGGGACAGGTCGTACGAGCAGTACTTC.